Listed below are T cell receptor beta chains from one sample, sequenced in a study of blood T cell repertoires in COVID-19. Sequencing was performed with immunoSEQ multiplex PCR; in TCRdb, only in-frame clones are kept and a portion is missing. The sample records some 80,000 clones, around 80% being singletons. The sample consisted of peripheral blood. These receptors all come from a man aged 55 to 70 with COVID-19, enrolled during active disease. Each CDR3 is given with its conserved first and last residue. A D gene is named only where the DNA matches it firmly. Clone sizes are given selectively: once, few, many, or a class where the clone is expanded.

v_call	clone_size	j_call	d_call	cdr3_nt	cdr3_aa
TRBV27	few	TRBJ1-4	.	TGTGCCAGCAGTTTGGCCTACAGGGCTTTTAATGAAAAACTGTTTTTT	CASSLAYRAFNEKLFF
TRBV28	once	TRBJ2-7	.	TGTGCCAGCAGTTTAGATGGGGCGGGATACGAGCAGTACTTC	CASSLDGAGYEQYF
TRBV7-2	.	TRBJ1-2	TRBD1	TGTGCCAGCAGCTCGACAGGGGGCTCTGGCTACACCTTC	CASSSTGGSGYTF
TRBV5-1	once	TRBJ2-1	.	TGCGCCAGCAGCTCGCAGGCTTTCAATGAGCAGTTCTTC	CASSSQAFNEQFF
TRBV19	.	TRBJ2-1	TRBD2	TGTGCCAGTAGTCTTCAGGGTACTAGCGGGAACTATGAGCAGTTCTTC	CASSLQGTSGNYEQFF
TRBV19	few	TRBJ2-7	.	TGTGCCAGTAGTATGACAGGGCGGGGATCCTACGAGCAGTACTTC	CASSMTGRGSYEQYF
TRBV4-3	.	TRBJ2-1	.	TGCGCCAGCAGCCAAGGGACTCCTTCTAACAATGAGCAGTTCTTC	CASSQGTPSNNEQFF
TRBV29-1	.	TRBJ1-2	.	TGCAGCGTATGGGGGCAGGGACGGGCTAACTATGGCTACACCTTC	CSVWGQGRANYGYTF
TRBV7-9	few	TRBJ1-2	TRBD1	TGTGCCAGCAGCCGATCTAGGACAGGGAACTATGGCTACACCTTC	CASSRSRTGNYGYTF
TRBV19	.	TRBJ2-5	.	TGTGCCAGTAGTATAGGCCAAGGGGGTGATCAAGAGACCCAGTACTTC	CASSIGQGGDQETQYF
TRBV3-1/TRBV3-2	once	TRBJ2-3	.	TGTGCCAGCAGTCCTCTTAGTGGCACAGATACGCAGTATTTT	CASSPLSGTDTQYF
TRBV2	few	TRBJ2-7	TRBD1	TGTGCCAGCAGTCGTACCGGGACAGGGGTCAACGAGCAGTACTTC	CASSRTGTGVNEQYF
TRBV7-2	.	TRBJ1-5	.	TGTGCCAGCAGCTTAATGGGACTCGGGAGCAATCAGCCCCAGCATTTT	CASSLMGLGSNQPQHF
TRBV6-5	.	TRBJ1-6	.	TGTGCCAGCAGTTACGGGACCGGGGGTAATTCACCCCTCCACTTT	CASSYGTGGNSPLHF
TRBV4-3	.	TRBJ2-5	TRBD2	TGCGCCAGCAGCCAAGATCCTAGCGGGGAGACCCAGTACTTC	CASSQDPSGETQYF
TRBV5-6	.	TRBJ2-7	TRBD2	TGTGCCAGCAGCTCTTTCCGGACTAGCGGGAAGTACGAGCAGTACTTC	CASSSFRTSGKYEQYF
TRBV7-3	.	TRBJ2-1	.	TGTGCCAGCAGCCCCCACCGGGACAATGAGCAGTTCTTC	CASSPHRDNEQFF
TRBV10-3	.	TRBJ2-2	TRBD2	TGTGCCATCAGCGCCGGGACTACGAACACCGGGGAGCTGTTTTTT	CAISAGTTNTGELFF
TRBV13	once	TRBJ2-7	.	TGTGCCAGCAGCTTAGGTCGGGGGTACGAGCAGTACTTC	CASSLGRGYEQYF
TRBV15	.	TRBJ2-7	TRBD1	TGTGCCACCAGCAGGGAAACCGGGACAGGGCCGTCCGAGCAGTACTTC	CATSRETGTGPSEQYF
TRBV7-6	.	TRBJ1-4	TRBD1	TGTGCCAGCAGCTTGAGGACAGGAGCAACTAATGAAAAACTGTTTTTT	CASSLRTGATNEKLFF
TRBV29-1	.	TRBJ2-5	TRBD2	TGCTCCGGGCTCGGGGGGAACCAAGAGACCCAGTACTTC	CSGLGGNQETQYF
TRBV11-2	.	TRBJ1-4	TRBD1	TGTGCCAGCAGTACACGACCGGGACAGACTAATGAAAAACTGTTTTTT	CASSTRPGQTNEKLFF
TRBV29-1	.	TRBJ2-6	.	TGCAGCGTTGGCCCTGGGGAGGCCGGGGCCAACGTCCTGACTTTC	CSVGPGEAGANVLTF
TRBV5-1	.	TRBJ2-7	TRBD2	TGCGCCAGCAGCTCGACTAGCGGGACCCCCGGAGAGCAGTACTTC	CASSSTSGTPGEQYF
TRBV5-1	.	TRBJ2-2	TRBD1	TGCGCCAGCAGCTTCCCGGACAGGGGAACCGGGGAGCTGTTTTTT	CASSFPDRGTGELFF
TRBV25-1	.	TRBJ1-4	.	TGTGCCAGCAGTGAAGCAACGGGGTGGAGCGAAAAACTGTTTTTT	CASSEATGWSEKLFF
TRBV7-9	.	TRBJ2-7	TRBD2	TGTGCCAGCAGCTTAGCCTCGGGAGGGGGCTACGAGCAGTACTTC	CASSLASGGGYEQYF
TRBV27	few	TRBJ1-5	.	TGTGCCAGCAGTTTGGGTGCCGAGGGCAATCAGCCCCAGCATTTT	CASSLGAEGNQPQHF
TRBV9	.	TRBJ2-1	TRBD2	TGTGCCAGCAGCGAGGGCCCAGCGGGAGAGGTCAATGAGCAGTTCTTC	CASSEGPAGEVNEQFF
TRBV19	.	TRBJ2-3	.	TGTGCCAGTAAGGGCAGGGCAAGCACAGATACGCAGTATTTT	CASKGRASTDTQYF
TRBV11-2	.	TRBJ1-6	TRBD1	TGTGCCAGCAGCTTAACAGGGGGCAATTCTTCACCCCTCCACTTT	CASSLTGGNSSPLHF
TRBV3-1/TRBV3-2	.	TRBJ2-3	.	TGTGCCAGCAGCCACCGCGGTGGAGATACGCAGTATTTT	CASSHRGGDTQYF
TRBV12-5	.	TRBJ1-2	.	TGTGCTAGTGCCCCCTCCAGGGTTTACTATGGCTACACCTTC	CASAPSRVYYGYTF
TRBV6-5	.	TRBJ1-2	.	TGTGCCACGAACGGCCCGGGTGGCTACACCTTC	CATNGPGGYTF
TRBV5-6	few	TRBJ2-7	.	TGTGCCAGCAGCTTGGAAGAGGCTAAGAAGCAGTACTTC	CASSLEEAKKQYF
TRBV6-6	.	TRBJ2-5	.	TGTGCCACCTTAGGGGCCGAAGGGGGGACCCAGTACTTC	CATLGAEGGTQYF
TRBV6-2/TRBV6-3	.	TRBJ1-2	.	TGTGCCAGCAGTTACGACAGGTCTGGTGGCTACACCTTC	CASSYDRSGGYTF
TRBV5-1	.	TRBJ1-6	TRBD1	TGCGCCAGCAGCTTGGAACAGGGGATTTTAAGTTCACCCCTCCACTTT	CASSLEQGILSSPLHF
TRBV6-4	once	TRBJ1-2	TRBD1	TGTGCCAGCAGTGATGGGACAGGGCGTTCGTATGGCTACACCTTC	CASSDGTGRSYGYTF
TRBV5-5	.	TRBJ2-7	.	TGTGCCAGCAGCTTCACTGGGGAGGAGCAGTACTTC	CASSFTGEEQYF
TRBV19	.	TRBJ2-4	.	TGTGCCAGTAGCCTGACAGGGGAGGGAGCCAAAAACATTCAGTACTTC	CASSLTGEGAKNIQYF
TRBV5-1	.	TRBJ2-5	.	TGCGCCAGCAGCTACATTGGAGAGACCCAGTACTTC	CASSYIGETQYF
TRBV4-3	once	TRBJ1-4	.	TGCGCCAGCAGCCAAGAGCAGGGCGTAAATGAAAAACTGTTTTTT	CASSQEQGVNEKLFF
TRBV15	.	TRBJ1-2	TRBD1	TGTGCCACCAGCGTCCGGACAGGGAGTGGCTACACCTTC	CATSVRTGSGYTF
TRBV6-5	.	TRBJ1-1	TRBD1	TGTGCCAGCAGTCCCCTCGAGGACAGGGGGCCGGGGGCTTTCTTT	CASSPLEDRGPGAFF
TRBV7-9	.	TRBJ1-4	.	TGTGCCAGCAGCTTAGGTTTCGGACAAACAACTAATGAAAAACTGTTTTTT	CASSLGFGQTTNEKLFF
TRBV7-8	.	TRBJ1-1	.	TGTGCCAGCAGCTTATCGCCTCGAGGGAACACTGAAGCTTTCTTT	CASSLSPRGNTEAFF
TRBV19	.	TRBJ1-5	TRBD1	TGTGCCAGTAGCGACAGGGGCTATAGCAATCAGCCCCAGCATTTT	CASSDRGYSNQPQHF
TRBV7-3	once	TRBJ1-2	.	TGTGCCAGCAGCAGGGGATCAGGAGACTATGGCTACACCTTC	CASSRGSGDYGYTF
TRBV6-5	few	TRBJ2-7	TRBD1	TGTGCCAGCAGTTCTCCGGGACAGGGGAGCTACGAGCAGTACTTC	CASSSPGQGSYEQYF
TRBV2	.	TRBJ1-2	.	TGTGCCAGCAGTGAAGAGTCAGGTGTTATTTCAAGGGGTGGCTACACCTTC	CASSEESGVISRGGYTF
TRBV7-6	.	TRBJ2-1	TRBD2	TGTGCCAGCAGCGGGCTAGCGGGGGGCATCAATGAGCAGTTCTTC	CASSGLAGGINEQFF
TRBV7-9	.	TRBJ1-4	TRBD1	TGTGCCAGCAGCTTAACAACGGGACAGTTTAATGAAAAACTGTTTTTT	CASSLTTGQFNEKLFF
TRBV20-1	.	TRBJ2-5	.	TGCAGTGCTAGTATGGGGCAGACCCAGTACTTC	CSASMGQTQYF